Each of the 26 T cell receptor beta chains below was sequenced from the same sample in a study of blood T cells in healthy people across ages. The use of a sample-barcoded 5' primer and a J-beta primer mix characterized a second PCR of about 7 to 12 cycles. TCRdb re-derived calls from the 5' RACE reads in MiXCR, one entry per CDR3 protein. The data hold roughly 1.7 million distinct CDR3 sequences, with about 31% observed a single time. The sequenced sample was blood. The receptors stem from a woman in her twenties or thirties in good health.

For this clonotype: A far larger clone is a single base away, which makes a read error likely. The rearrangement joins TRBV12-3 or TRBV12-4 to TRBJ2-5; no firm D call. CDR3 length equals 12 residues. Trimming removed 0 bases at V and 11 bases at J, with 10 bases between. CDR3 coding DNA: TGTGCCAGCAGTTTAGCGCTGAATGAGCAGTACTTC. It encodes CASSLALNEQYF.

This clonotype showed up just a few times. The rearrangement uses TRBV10-3 and TRBJ2-2, with D perhaps given as TRBD1 or TRBD2 (5 bases each). The CDR3 sequence is 15 residues long. Germline V gives CDR1 ENHRY, CDR2 SYGVKD. Trimming shortened V by 2 bases and J by 3 bases, and 10 bases separated the two germline ends. The CDR3 DNA sequence: TGTGCCATCAGTGAGAGGCAGGGACACACCGGGGAGCTGTTTTTT. Its translation is CAISERQGHTGELFF.

V and J are TRBV5-1 and TRBJ2-1; no clear D. Trimming stripped 0 bases from V and 7 bases from J, with 8 bases between. Germline V CDR1 and CDR2: SGHRS, YFSETQ. The CDR3 loop spans 13 amino acids. The CDR3 DNA sequence: TGCGCCAGCAGCTTGGACCGGATGAATGAGCAGTTCTTC. Translation: CASSLDRMNEQFF.

This chain uses TRBV5-1 with TRBJ2-3; 13 positions agree with TRBD2. Trimming removed 3 bases from V and 10 bases from J; junction bases left unmatched: 5. CDR1 and CDR2 from the germline V gene are SGHRS and YFSETQ. The CDR3 is 14 amino acids. The CDR3 nucleotides read TGCGCCAGCAGCTGCGGACTAGCGGGGGACTCGCAGTATTTT. Amino acids: CASSCGLAGDSQYF.

This clonotype was counted a few times. The genes are TRBV6-1 and TRBJ2-1; 10 bases match TRBD2. Germline CDR1 reads MNHNS; CDR2 reads SASEGT. The J segment lost 10 bases and the V segment lost 5 bases, leaving 5 bases of the junction unmatched. The CDR3 spans 13 residues. CDR3 loop: CASSSTSGLEQFF. In DNA form, the CDR3 reads TGTGCCAGCAGTTCGACTAGCGGGTTGGAGCAGTTCTTC.

Turning to this clonotype: A much bigger clone sits one base away, suggesting this may be a read error. This rearrangement joins TRBV12-3 or TRBV12-4 to TRBJ1-2, with 9 bases identical to TRBD1. The CDR3 has 14 amino acids. After removal of 6 bases from V and 6 bases from J, the junction contained 8 bases not matched to a gene. The CDR3 region has the DNA TGTGCCAGCAGGAGACAGGGGGAGGACCATGGCTACACCTTC. Amino acids: CASRRQGEDHGYTF.

The chain combines TRBV27 with TRBJ1-2, with 7 nucleotides matching TRBD1. After removal of 1 base from V and 3 bases from J, the junction contained 2 bases not matched to a gene. Germline-derived CDR1 and CDR2 are MNHEY and SMNVEV (reference sequence). This CDR3 comprises 14 residues. The DNA for the CDR3 is TGTGCCAGCAGTTTATTGGGGACAGACTATGGCTACACCTTC. It specifies CASSLLGTDYGYTF.

This sequence joins TRBV20-1 and TRBJ1-2; TRBD1 might be the D (6 bases). The CDR3 spans 14 residues. Germline CDR1 reads DFQATT; CDR2 reads SNEGSKA (reference sequence). The germline V and J ends were trimmed by 6 bases and 4 bases, with 18 bases remaining between them. CDR3 DNA: TGCAGTGCACCCAAGGCGGGGGCCTCCTATGGCTACACCTTC. Translation gives CSAPKAGASYGYTF.

J is TRBJ2-5 and V is TRBV4-1; possibly TRBD1 or TRBD2 for D (5 bases each). V shed 1 base and J shed 2 bases, with 14 bases lying between them. Germline CDR1 MGHRA, CDR2 YSYEKL. The CDR3 totals 16 residues. The CDR3 sequence is CASSQGIRGRQETQYF. DNA for the CDR3: TGCGCCAGCAGCCAAGGCATTCGGGGCAGACAAGAGACCCAGTACTTC.

This clonotype was counted ten times or more. CDR3 amino acids: CASSLAWERQYF. The CDR3 DNA follows: TGTGCCAGCAGTTTAGCGTGGGAGAGACAGTACTTC. V usage is TRBV12-3 or TRBV12-4 and J usage is TRBJ2-5; D perhaps matches TRBD2 (5 bases). The CDR3 is made up of 12 amino acids. V shed 0 bases and J shed 11 bases, with 10 bases lying between them.

There are many counts of this clonotype. V is TRBV29-1 and J is TRBJ2-1, with D possibly being TRBD1 (7 bases). The CDR3 contains 16 residues. V was pared by 6 bases and J by 0 bases, with 18 bases between. Germline CDR1 is SQVTM and CDR2 is ANQGSEA. The CDR3 coding sequence is TGCAGCGTCGGAGGGGGGACAGCGAGCTCCTACAATGAGCAGTTCTTC. It is translated as CSVGGGTASSYNEQFF.

CDR3 bases: TGCAGTGCTAGAGATCGGTTCCGAAGGAATGAAAAACTGTTTTTT. Protein product: CSARDRFRRNEKLFF. This sequence joins TRBV20-1 and TRBJ1-4; no clear D. The CDR3 covers 15 residues. Deletions cut 0 bases from V and 5 bases from J, with 13 bases between. Germline V CDR1 and CDR2: DFQATT, SNEGSKA (reference sequence).

This clonotype was picked up many times. This sequence joins TRBV6-2 or TRBV6-3 and TRBJ1-2, with TRBD1 as a possible D gene (5 bases). Per the germline V gene, CDR1 is MNHEY and CDR2 is SVGEGT. Trimming removed 6 bases at V and 1 base at J, with 15 bases between. The CDR3 covers 15 residues. CDR3 nucleotides: TGTGCCAGCAGGGAGGGACGAACGATTAACTATGGCTACACCTTC. Protein: CASREGRTINYGYTF.

This chain uses TRBV20-1 with TRBJ2-7; TRBD1 or TRBD2 may be the D gene (6 bases each). Germline V CDR1 and CDR2: DFQATT, SNEGSKA (reference sequence). CDR3 length: 15 residues. V lost 0 bases and J lost 7, with 19 bases in between. CDR3 DNA: TGCAGTGCTAGAGATTTCGGCAGGGGAGGAGAGGAGCAGTACTTC. Protein product: CSARDFGRGGEEQYF.

Notes on this clonotype: One end of the junction varies from germline; a read error may be responsible. The genes are TRBV28 and TRBJ2-7; 8 bases line up with TRBD1. The V gene's germline CDR1 is MDHEN and CDR2 SYDVKM. The CDR3 totals 17 residues. The DNA for the CDR3 is TGTACCAGCAGTTTAAAGGTCCTTGAGACAGGGGACTACGAGCAGTACTTC. This translates into CTSSLKVLETGDYEQYF.

The chain carries TRBV20-1 and TRBJ2-5; 9 bases map to TRBD1. Germline V lookup: CDR1 DFQATT, CDR2 SNEGSKA (reference sequence). CDR3 length: 14 amino acids. Germline trimming cut 2 bases from V and 3 bases from J; bases unmatched to any gene: 4. For the CDR3, the DNA is TGCAGTGCTAGACGAACAGGGGGCGAAGAGACCCAGTACTTC. It codes for CSARRTGGEETQYF.

V and J are TRBV27 and TRBJ2-7, with D perhaps matching TRBD1 or TRBD2 (5 bases each). Germline CDR1 reads MNHEY; CDR2 reads SMNVEV (reference sequence). V was cut by 5 bases and J by 3 bases, with 20 bases left in between. This CDR3 contains 16 residues. CDR3 amino acids: CASSRGKEKGYYEQYF. The CDR3 DNA sequence: TGTGCCAGCAGTCGGGGCAAGGAAAAGGGGTACTACGAGCAGTACTTC.

The chain couples TRBV10-3 to TRBJ2-7, with D possibly TRBD1 on 5 matching bases. The V gene's germline CDR1 is ENHRY and CDR2 SYGVKD. The CDR3 is 15 residues long. The V end was cut by 0 bases, the J end by 2 bases, with 11 bases between. The chain's CDR3 is CAISESGAGTYEQYF. The CDR3, as DNA: TGTGCCATCAGTGAGTCTGGGGCAGGTACCTACGAGCAGTACTTC.

The CDR3 protein is CASSQAGTGWFF. The CDR3, as DNA: TGCGCCAGCAGCCAGGCCGGGACAGGTTGGTTCTTC. The chain employs TRBV4-1 and TRBJ2-1, with 8 bases matching TRBD1. Germline trimming cut 3 bases from V and 15 bases from J; bases unmatched to any gene: 7. This CDR3 is 12 amino acids long. Germline V lookup: CDR1 MGHRA, CDR2 YSYEKL.

In its sample, this clonotype was seen a few times. The chain links TRBV7-8 to TRBJ1-2, with D tentatively TRBD1 (6 bases). The CDR3 is 13 residues long. Looked up from germline, CDR1 is SGHVS and CDR2 is FQNEAQ. The V end was cut by 5 bases, the J end by 6 bases, with 13 bases between. As DNA, the CDR3 is TGTGCCAGCAGCCGGACAGTAGATAATGGCTACACCTTC. Translation gives CASSRTVDNGYTF.

The V and J genes are TRBV28 and TRBJ1-5, with 7 bases lining up with TRBD1. The CDR3 extends over 14 amino acids. CDR1 is MDHEN, CDR2 SYDVKM, per germline. CDR3 bases: TGTGCGGCAGGGGGAGCAAATAGCAATCAGCCCCAGCATTTT. It codes for CAAGGANSNQPQHF.

This clonotype was recorded at least ten times. V usage is TRBV2 and J usage is TRBJ2-5; 7 positions agree with TRBD2. V gave up 6 bases and J gave up 1 base; unmatched junction bases: 8. The CDR3 is 15 residues long. Looked up from germline, CDR1 is SNHLY and CDR2 is FYNNEI. The CDR3: CASRPVGGGQETQYF. CDR3 DNA sequence: TGTGCCAGCAGGCCCGTTGGGGGGGGCCAAGAGACCCAGTACTTC. Drawing the rest from reference TRBV2 and TRBJ2-5, the complete variable domain is EPEVTQTPSHQVTQMGQEVILRCVPISNHLYFYWYRQILGQKVEFLVSFYNNEISEKSEIFDDQFSVERPDGSNFTLKIRSTKLEDSAMYFCASRPVGGGQETQYFGPGTRLLVL.

The table lists this clonotype with a few counts. The gene calls are TRBV29-1 and TRBJ2-1; D gene uncertain. The germline V gene encodes CDR1 SQVTM and CDR2 ANQGSEA. Between the trimmed V and J ends, which lost 8 bases and 0 bases, there was a span of 17 bases. The CDR3 loop spans 15 amino acids. This chain's CDR3 is CSPPLGKSSYNEQFF. CDR3 coding DNA: TGCAGCCCCCCTTTAGGGAAAAGCTCCTACAATGAGCAGTTCTTC.

The chain is built from TRBV6-6 and TRBJ2-7; TRBD1 matches at 11 bases. Germline CDR1 MNHNY, CDR2 SVGAGI (reference sequence). J gave up 5 bases and V 0 bases, and 6 bases lay outside the gene matches. This CDR3 is built from 16 residues. Here the CDR3 reads CASSYSIRTGGDEQYF. The CDR3 region has the DNA TGTGCCAGCAGTTACTCGATTCGGACAGGGGGCGACGAGCAGTACTTC.

The V gene is TRBV5-6, the J gene TRBJ2-1; TRBD2 aligns across 8 bases. The CDR3 runs to 15 residues. With 0 bases clipped from V and 7 bases from J, the junction kept 6 bases outside the gene matches. Germline V gene data show CDR1 as SGHDT and CDR2 as YYEEEE. CDR3 in amino acids: CASSLAAGDGNEQFF. The DNA for the CDR3 is TGTGCCAGCAGCTTGGCAGCGGGGGATGGAAATGAGCAGTTCTTC.

The chain is built from TRBV27 and TRBJ1-5, with TRBD1 as a possible D gene (5 bases). This CDR3 contains 15 residues. In germline, CDR1 is MNHEY, CDR2 SMNVEV (reference sequence). V gave up 3 bases and J gave up 1 base, with 10 bases separating them. CDR3: CASSLGTSSNQPQHF. In nucleotides, the CDR3 is TGTGCCAGCAGTTTGGGGACGTCCAGCAATCAGCCCCAGCATTTT.